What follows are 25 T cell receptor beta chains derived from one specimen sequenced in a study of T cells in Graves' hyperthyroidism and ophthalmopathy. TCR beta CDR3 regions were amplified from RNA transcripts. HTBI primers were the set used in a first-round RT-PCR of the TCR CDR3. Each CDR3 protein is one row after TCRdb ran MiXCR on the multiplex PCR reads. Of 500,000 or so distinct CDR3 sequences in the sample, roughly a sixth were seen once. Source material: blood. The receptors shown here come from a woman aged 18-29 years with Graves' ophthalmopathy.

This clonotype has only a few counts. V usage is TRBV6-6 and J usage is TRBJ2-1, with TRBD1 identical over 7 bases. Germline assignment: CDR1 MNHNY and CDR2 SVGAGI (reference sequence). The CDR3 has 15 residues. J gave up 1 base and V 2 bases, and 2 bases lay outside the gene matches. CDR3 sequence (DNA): TGTGCCAGCAGTTACACAGGGGCTTCCTACAATGAGCAGTTCTTC. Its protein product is CASSYTGASYNEQFF.

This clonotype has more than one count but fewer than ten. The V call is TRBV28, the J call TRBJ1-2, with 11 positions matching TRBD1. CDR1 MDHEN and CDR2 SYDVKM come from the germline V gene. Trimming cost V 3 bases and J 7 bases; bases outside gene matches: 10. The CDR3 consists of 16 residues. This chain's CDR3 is CASSLIGWTGGSGYTF. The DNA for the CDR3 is TGTGCCAGCAGTTTGATTGGGTGGACAGGGGGCTCTGGCTACACCTTC.

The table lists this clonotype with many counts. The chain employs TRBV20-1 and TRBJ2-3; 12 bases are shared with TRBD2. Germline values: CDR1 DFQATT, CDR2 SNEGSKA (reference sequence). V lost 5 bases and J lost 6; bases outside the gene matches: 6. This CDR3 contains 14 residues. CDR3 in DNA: TGCAGTGCTTCGCTAGCGGGGGGGTTGGATACGCAGTATTTT. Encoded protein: CSASLAGGLDTQYF.

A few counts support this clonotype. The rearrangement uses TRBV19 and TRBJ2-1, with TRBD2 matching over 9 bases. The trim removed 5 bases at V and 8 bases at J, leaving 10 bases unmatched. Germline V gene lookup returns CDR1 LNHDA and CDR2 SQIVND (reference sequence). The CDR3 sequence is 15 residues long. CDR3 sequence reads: CASSLAGAHRDEQFF. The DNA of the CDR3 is TGTGCCAGTAGTTTAGCGGGGGCCCACAGGGATGAGCAGTTCTTC.

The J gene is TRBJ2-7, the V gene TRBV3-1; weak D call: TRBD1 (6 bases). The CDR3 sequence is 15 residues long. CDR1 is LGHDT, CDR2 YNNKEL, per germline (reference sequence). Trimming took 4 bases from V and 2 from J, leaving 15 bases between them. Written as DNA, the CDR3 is TGTGCCAGCAGCCCCGAGGGGAAGGGGGCCTACGAGCAGTACTTC. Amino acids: CASSPEGKGAYEQYF.

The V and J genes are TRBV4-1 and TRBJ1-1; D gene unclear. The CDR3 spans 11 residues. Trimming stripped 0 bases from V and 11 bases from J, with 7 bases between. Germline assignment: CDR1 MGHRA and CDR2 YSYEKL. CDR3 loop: CASSQDGKAFF. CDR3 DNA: TGCGCCAGCAGCCAAGATGGGAAGGCTTTCTTT.

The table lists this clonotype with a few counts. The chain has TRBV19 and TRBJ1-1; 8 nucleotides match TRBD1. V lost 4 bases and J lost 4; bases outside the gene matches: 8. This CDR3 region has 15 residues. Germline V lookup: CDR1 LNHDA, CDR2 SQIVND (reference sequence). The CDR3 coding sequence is TGTGCCAGTAGTACCTCTCGACAGGGGAGCACTGAAGCTTTCTTT. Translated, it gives CASSTSRQGSTEAFF. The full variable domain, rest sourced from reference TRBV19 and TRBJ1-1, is DGGITQSPKYLFRKEGQNVTLSCEQNLNHDAMYWYRQDPGQGLRLIYYSQIVNDFQKGDIAEGYSVSREKKESFPLTVTSAQKNPTAFYLCASSTSRQGSTEAFFGQGTRLTVV.

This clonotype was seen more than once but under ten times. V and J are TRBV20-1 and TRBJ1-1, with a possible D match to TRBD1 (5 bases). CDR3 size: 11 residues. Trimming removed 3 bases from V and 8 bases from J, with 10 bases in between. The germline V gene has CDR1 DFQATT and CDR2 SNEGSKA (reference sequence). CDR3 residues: CSASQGSEAFF. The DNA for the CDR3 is TGCAGTGCTAGCCAGGGCTCCGAAGCTTTCTTT.

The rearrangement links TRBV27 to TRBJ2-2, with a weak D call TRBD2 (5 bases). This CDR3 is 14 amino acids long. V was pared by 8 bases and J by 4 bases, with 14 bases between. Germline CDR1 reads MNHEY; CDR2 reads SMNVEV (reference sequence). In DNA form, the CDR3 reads TGTGCCAGCGCACTAGACGGAACCACCGGGGAGCTGTTTTTT. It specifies CASALDGTTGELFF.

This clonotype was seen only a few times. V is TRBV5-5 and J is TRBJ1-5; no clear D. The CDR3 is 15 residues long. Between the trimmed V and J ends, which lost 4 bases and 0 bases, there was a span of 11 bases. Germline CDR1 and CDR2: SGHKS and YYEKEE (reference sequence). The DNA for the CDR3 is TGTGCCAGCAGCCCTGACCCGAATAGCAATCAGCCCCAGCATTTT. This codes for CASSPDPNSNQPQHF.

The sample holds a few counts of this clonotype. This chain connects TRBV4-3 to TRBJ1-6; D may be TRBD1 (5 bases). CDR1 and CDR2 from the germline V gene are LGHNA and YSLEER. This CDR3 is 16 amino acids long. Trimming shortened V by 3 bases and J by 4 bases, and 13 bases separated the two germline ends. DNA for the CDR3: TGCGCCAGCAGCCAGGGCGGGACTGCTTATAATTCACCCCTCCACTTT. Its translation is CASSQGGTAYNSPLHF.

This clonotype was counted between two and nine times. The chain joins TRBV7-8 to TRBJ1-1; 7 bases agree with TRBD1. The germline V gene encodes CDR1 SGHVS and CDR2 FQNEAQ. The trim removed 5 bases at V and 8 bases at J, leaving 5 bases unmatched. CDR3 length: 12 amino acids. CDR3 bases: TGTGCCAGCAGCAACTGGGGACAGGAAGCTTTCTTT. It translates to CASSNWGQEAFF.

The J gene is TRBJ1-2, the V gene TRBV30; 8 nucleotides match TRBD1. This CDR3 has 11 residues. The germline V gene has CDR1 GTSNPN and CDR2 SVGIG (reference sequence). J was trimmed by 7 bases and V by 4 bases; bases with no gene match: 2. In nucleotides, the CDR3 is TGTGCCTGGACAGGGGGCACTGGCTACACCTTC. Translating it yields CAWTGGTGYTF.

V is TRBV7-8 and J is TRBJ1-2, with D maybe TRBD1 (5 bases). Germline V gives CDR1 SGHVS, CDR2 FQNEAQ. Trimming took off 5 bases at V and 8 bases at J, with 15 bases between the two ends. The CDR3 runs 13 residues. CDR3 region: CASSLPGGKGYTF. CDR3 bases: TGTGCCAGCAGCCTACCGGGGGGGAAGGGCTACACCTTC.

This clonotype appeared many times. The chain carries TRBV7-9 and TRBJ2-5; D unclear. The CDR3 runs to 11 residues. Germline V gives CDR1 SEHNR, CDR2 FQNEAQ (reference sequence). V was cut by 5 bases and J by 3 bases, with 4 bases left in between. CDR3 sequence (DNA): TGTGCCAGCAGCATCAAAGAGACCCAGTACTTC. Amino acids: CASSIKETQYF.

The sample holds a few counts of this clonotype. CDR3 sequence: CASSRGPSYEQYF. Written as DNA, the CDR3 is TGTGCCAGTAGTCGGGGGCCCTCCTACGAGCAGTACTTC. The chain is built from TRBV19 and TRBJ2-7; D tentatively reads TRBD1 or TRBD2 (6 bases each). V shed 5 bases and J shed 0 bases, with 8 bases lying between them. This CDR3 is 13 amino acids long. Per the germline V gene, CDR1 is LNHDA and CDR2 is SQIVND (reference sequence). The whole variable domain, remainder taken from reference TRBV19 and TRBJ2-7, is DGGITQSPKYLFRKEGQNVTLSCEQNLNHDAMYWYRQDPGQGLRLIYYSQIVNDFQKGDIAEGYSVSREKKESFPLTVTSAQKNPTAFYLCASSRGPSYEQYFGPGTRLTVT.

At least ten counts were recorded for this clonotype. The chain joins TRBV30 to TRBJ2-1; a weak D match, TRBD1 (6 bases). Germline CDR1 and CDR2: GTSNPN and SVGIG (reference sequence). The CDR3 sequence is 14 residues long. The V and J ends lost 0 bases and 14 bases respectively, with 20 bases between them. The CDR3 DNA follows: TGTGCCTGGAGTGTACTAGGGGGAGTTCCCAGGAAGTTCTTC. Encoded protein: CAWSVLGGVPRKFF.

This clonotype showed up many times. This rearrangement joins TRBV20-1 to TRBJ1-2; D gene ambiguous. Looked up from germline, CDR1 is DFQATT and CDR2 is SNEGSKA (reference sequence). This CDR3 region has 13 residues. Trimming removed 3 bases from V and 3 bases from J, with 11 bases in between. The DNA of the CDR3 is TGCAGTGCTAGGGGAGGAGGCGACTATGGCTACACCTTC. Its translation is CSARGGGDYGYTF.

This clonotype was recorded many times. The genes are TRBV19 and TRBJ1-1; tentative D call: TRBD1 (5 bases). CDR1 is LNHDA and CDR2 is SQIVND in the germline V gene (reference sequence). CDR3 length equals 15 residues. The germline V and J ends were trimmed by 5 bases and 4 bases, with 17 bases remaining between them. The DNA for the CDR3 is TGTGCCAGTAGTTATGGAGTAGGCAGGGTCACTGAAGCTTTCTTT. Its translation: CASSYGVGRVTEAFF.

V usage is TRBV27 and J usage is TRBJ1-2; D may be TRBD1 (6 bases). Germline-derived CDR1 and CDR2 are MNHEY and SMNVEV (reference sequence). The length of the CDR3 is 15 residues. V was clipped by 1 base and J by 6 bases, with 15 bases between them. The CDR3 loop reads CASSLYGGGSDGYTF. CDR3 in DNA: TGTGCCAGCAGTTTATATGGGGGGGGCTCAGATGGCTACACCTTC.

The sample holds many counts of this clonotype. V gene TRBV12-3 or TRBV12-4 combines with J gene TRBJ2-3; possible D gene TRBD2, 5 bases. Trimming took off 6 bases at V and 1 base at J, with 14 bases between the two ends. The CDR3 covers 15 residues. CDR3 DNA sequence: TGTGCCAGCAGGGTCAGCGGATTCGGCACAGATACGCAGTATTTT. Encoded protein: CASRVSGFGTDTQYF.

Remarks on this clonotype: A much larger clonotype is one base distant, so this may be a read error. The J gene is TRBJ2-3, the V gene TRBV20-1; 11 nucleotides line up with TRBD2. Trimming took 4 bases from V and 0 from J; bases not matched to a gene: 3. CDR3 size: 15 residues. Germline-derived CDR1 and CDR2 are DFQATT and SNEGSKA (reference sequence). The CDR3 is CSANRTSGSTDTQYF. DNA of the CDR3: TGCAGTGCTAACCGGACTAGCGGGAGCACAGATACGCAGTATTTT.

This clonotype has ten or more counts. The CDR3 here is CASSGQTGIQGMNTEAFF. The CDR3 DNA is TGTGCCAGCAGCGGACAGACAGGGATTCAAGGCATGAACACTGAAGCTTTCTTT. This sequence joins TRBV3-1 and TRBJ1-1, with 7 nucleotides matching TRBD1. Per germline, CDR1 LGHDT and CDR2 YNNKEL (reference sequence). V trimming: 5 bases; J trimming: 0 bases; junction bases outside the gene matches: 15. The CDR3 loop spans 18 amino acids.

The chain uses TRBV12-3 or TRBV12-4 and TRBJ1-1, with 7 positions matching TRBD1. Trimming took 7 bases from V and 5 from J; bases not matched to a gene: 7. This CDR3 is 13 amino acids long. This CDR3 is CASTQGGVTEAFF. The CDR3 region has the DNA TGTGCCAGCACCCAGGGGGGGGTGACTGAAGCTTTCTTT.

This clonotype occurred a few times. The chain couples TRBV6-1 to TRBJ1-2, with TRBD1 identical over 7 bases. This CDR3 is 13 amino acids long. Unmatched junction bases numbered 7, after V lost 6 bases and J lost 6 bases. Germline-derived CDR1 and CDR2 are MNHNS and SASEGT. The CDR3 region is CASSRQGSDGYTF. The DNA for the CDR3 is TGTGCCAGCAGCCGACAGGGTTCGGATGGCTACACCTTC.